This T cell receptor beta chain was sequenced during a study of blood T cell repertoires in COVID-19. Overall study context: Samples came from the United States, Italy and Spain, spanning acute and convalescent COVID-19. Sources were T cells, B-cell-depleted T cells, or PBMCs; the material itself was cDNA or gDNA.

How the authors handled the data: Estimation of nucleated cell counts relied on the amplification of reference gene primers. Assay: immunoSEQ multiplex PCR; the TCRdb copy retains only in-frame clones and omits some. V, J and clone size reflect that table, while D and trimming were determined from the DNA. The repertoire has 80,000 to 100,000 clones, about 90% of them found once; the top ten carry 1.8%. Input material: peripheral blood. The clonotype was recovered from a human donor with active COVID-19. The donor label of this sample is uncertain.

CDR3 residues: CASSLVAGAPYNEQFF. As DNA, the CDR3 is TGCGCCAGCAGCTTGGTAGCGGGGGCCCCCTACAATGAGCAGTTCTTC. The V and J genes are TRBV5-1 and TRBJ2-1; TRBD2 agrees at 9 bases. V dropped 0 bases and J dropped 2; count of bases not matched to a gene: 3. Germline CDR1 is SGHRS and CDR2 is YFSETQ. CDR3 length: 16 amino acids. Looking up the rest from reference TRBV5-1 and TRBJ2-1 gives the full variable domain: KAGVTQTPRYLIKTRGQQVTLSCSPISGHRSVSWYQQTPGQGLQFLFEYFSETQRNKGNFPGRFSGRQFSNSRSEMNVSTLELGDSALYLCASSLVAGAPYNEQFFGPGTRLTVL.